This TCR beta chain appears in the sequencing data of a study of blood T cell repertoires in COVID-19. CDR1 is WNHNN and CDR2 is SYGVQD in the germline V gene (reference sequence). This CDR3 comprises 17 residues. The V end was cut by 0 bases, the J end by 8 bases, with 20 bases between. TCRdb's table, derived via immunoSEQ multiplex PCR, lists solely in-frame clones and lacks some. The sample has fewer than 250,000 clones, just under 85% seen once. The TCR sequence derives from a woman between 55 and 75 years old with active or convalescent COVID-19. The sample was peripheral blood. The rearrangement joins TRBV10-1 to TRBJ2-1; no clear D. The CDR3 sequence: CASSESTTGSFSHEQFF. CDR3 nucleotide sequence: TGCGCCAGCAGTGAGTCGACCACGGGTTCGTTCAGCCATGAGCAGTTCTTC.